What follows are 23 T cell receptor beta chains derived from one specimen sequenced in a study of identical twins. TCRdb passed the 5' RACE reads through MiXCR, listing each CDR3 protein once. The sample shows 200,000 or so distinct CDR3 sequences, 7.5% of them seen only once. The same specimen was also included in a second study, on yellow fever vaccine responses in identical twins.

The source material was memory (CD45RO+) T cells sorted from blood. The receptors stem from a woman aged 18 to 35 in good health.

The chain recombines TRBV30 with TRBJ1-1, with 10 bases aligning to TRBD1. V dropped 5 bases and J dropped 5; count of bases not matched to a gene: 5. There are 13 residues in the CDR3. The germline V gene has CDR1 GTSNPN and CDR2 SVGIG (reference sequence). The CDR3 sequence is CAWGRDRGTEAFF. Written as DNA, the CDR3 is TGTGCCTGGGGCCGGGACAGGGGAACTGAAGCTTTCTTT.

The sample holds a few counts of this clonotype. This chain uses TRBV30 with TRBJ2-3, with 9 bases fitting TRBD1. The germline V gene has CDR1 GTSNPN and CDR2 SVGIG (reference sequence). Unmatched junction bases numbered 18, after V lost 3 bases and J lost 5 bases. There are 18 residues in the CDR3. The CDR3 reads CAWRNEPWGQGIKDTQYF. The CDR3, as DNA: TGTGCCTGGAGGAATGAGCCGTGGGGACAGGGAATCAAAGATACGCAGTATTTT.

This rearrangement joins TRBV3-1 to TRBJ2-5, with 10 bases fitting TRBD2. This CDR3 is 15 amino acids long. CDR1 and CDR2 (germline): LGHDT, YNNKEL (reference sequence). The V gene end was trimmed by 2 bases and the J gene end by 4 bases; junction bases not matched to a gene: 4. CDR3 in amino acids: CASSQSSGSGETQYF. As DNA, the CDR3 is TGTGCCAGCAGCCAATCTAGCGGGAGTGGAGAGACCCAGTACTTC.

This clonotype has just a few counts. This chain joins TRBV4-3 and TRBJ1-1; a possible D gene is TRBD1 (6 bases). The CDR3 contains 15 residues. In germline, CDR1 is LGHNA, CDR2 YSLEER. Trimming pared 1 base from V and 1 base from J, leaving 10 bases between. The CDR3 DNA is TGCGCCAGCAGCCAAGCCGACAGGAAGAACACTGAAGCTTTCTTT. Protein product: CASSQADRKNTEAFF.

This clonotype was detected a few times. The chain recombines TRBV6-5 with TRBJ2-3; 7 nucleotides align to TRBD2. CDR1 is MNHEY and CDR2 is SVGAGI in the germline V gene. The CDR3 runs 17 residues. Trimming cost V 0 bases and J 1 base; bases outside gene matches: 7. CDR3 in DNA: TGTGCCAGCAGTTACTCGGTTCTGGGGGGGGGCACAGATACGCAGTATTTT. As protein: CASSYSVLGGGTDTQYF.

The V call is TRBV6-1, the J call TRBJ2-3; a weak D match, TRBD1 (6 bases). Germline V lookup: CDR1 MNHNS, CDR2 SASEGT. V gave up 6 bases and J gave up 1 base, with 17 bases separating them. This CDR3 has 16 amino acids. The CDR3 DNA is TGTGCCAGCAGCCTCGACAGGTCTGGGGGCACAGATACGCAGTATTTT. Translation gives CASSLDRSGGTDTQYF.

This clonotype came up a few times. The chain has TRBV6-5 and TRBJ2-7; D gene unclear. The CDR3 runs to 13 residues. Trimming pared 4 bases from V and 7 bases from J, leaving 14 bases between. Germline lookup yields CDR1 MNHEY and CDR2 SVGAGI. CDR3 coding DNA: TGTGCCAGCAGTTCCCCCGCCGATAGGGAGCAGTACTTC. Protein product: CASSSPADREQYF.

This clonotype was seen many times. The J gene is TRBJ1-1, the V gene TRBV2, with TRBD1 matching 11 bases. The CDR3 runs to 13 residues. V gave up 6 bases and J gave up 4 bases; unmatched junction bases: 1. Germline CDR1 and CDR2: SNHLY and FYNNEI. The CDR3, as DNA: TGTGCCAGCAGCGGACAGGGGGCCACTGAAGCTTTCTTT. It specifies CASSGQGATEAFF. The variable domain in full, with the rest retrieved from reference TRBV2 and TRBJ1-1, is EPEVTQTPSHQVTQMGQEVILRCVPISNHLYFYWYRQILGQKVEFLVSFYNNEISEKSEIFDDQFSVERPDGSNFTLKIRSTKLEDSAMYFCASSGQGATEAFFGQGTRLTVV.

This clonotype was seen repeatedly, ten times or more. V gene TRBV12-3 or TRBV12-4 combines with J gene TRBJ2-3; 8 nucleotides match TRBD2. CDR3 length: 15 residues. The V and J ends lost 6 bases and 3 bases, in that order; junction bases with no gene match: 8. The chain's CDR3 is CASRKTSAKTDTQYF. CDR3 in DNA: TGTGCCAGCAGGAAGACTAGCGCCAAAACAGATACGCAGTATTTT.

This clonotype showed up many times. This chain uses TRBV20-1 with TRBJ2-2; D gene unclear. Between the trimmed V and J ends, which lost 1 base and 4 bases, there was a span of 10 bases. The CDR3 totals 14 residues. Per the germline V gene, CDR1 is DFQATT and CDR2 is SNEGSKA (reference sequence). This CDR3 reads CSARGVSGTGELFF. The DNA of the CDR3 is TGCAGTGCTAGAGGGGTATCGGGCACCGGGGAGCTGTTTTTT.

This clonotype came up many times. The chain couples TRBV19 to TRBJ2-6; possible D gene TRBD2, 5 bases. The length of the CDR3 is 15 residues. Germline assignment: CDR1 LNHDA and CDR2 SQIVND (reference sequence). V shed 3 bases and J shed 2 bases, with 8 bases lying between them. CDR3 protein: CASSIWGAGANVLTF. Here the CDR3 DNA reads TGTGCCAGTAGTATTTGGGGAGCTGGGGCCAACGTCCTGACTTTC.

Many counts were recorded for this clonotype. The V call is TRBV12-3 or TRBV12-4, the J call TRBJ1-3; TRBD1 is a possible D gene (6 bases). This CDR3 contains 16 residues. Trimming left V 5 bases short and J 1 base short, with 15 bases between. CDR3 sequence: CASSPTRGVSGNTIYF. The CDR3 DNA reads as TGTGCCAGCAGTCCCACAAGGGGGGTATCTGGAAACACCATATATTTT.

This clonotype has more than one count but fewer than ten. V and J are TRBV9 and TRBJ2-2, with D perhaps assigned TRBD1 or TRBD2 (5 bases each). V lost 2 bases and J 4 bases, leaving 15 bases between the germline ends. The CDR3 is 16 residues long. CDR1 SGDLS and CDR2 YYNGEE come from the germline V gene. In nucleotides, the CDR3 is TGTGCCAGCAGCGTTAGGGAAGGGACGCCCACCGGGGAGCTGTTTTTT. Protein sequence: CASSVREGTPTGELFF. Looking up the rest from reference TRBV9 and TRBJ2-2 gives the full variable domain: DSGVTQTPKHLITATGQRVTLRCSPRSGDLSVYWYQQSLDQGLQFLIQYYNGEERAKGNILERFSAQQFPDLHSELNLSSLELGDSALYFCASSVREGTPTGELFFGEGSRLTVL.

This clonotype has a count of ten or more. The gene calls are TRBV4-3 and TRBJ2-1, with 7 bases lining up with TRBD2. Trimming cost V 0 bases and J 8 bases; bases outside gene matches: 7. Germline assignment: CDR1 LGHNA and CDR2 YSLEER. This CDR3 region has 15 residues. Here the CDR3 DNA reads TGCGCCAGCAGCCAAGAATGGTCGGGAGGCCATGAGCAGTTCTTC. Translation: CASSQEWSGGHEQFF.

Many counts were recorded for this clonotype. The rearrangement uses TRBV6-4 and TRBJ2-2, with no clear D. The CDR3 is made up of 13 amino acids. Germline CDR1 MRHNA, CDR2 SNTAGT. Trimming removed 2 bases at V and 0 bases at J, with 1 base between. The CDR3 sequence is CASSDTNTGELFF. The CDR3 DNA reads TGTGCCAGCAGTGACACGAACACCGGGGAGCTGTTTTTT.

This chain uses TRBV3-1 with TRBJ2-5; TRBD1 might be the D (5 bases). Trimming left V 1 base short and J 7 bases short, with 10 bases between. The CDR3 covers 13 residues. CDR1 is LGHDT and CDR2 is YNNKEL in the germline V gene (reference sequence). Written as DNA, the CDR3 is TGTGCCAGCAGCCAAGCAGGGTTTGGGACCCAGTACTTC. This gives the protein CASSQAGFGTQYF.

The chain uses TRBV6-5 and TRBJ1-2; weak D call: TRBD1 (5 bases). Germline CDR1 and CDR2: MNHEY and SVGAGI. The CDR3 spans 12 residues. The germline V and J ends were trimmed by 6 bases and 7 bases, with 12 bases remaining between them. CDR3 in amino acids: CASSRSGTGYTF. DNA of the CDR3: TGTGCCAGCAGCCGATCAGGGACTGGCTACACCTTC.

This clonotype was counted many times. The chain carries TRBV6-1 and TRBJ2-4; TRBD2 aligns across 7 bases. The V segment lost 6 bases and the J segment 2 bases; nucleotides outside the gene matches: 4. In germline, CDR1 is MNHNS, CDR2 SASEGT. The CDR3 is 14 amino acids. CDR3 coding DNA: TGTGCCAGCAGAGGACTAGTTTCCAAAAACATTCAGTACTTC. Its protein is CASRGLVSKNIQYF.

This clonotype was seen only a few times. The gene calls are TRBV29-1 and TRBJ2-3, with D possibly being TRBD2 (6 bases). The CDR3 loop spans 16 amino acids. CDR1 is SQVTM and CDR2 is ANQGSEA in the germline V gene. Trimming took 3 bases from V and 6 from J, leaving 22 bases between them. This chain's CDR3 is CSVEGGPTVEGDTQYF. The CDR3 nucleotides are TGCAGCGTTGAGGGGGGTCCGACAGTGGAAGGGGATACGCAGTATTTT.

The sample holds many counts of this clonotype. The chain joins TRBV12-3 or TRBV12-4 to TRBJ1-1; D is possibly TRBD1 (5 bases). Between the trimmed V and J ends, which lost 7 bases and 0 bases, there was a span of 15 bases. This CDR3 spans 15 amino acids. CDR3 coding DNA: TGTGCCAGCACCTTGGAGGACAACGTGAACACTGAAGCTTTCTTT. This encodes CASTLEDNVNTEAFF.

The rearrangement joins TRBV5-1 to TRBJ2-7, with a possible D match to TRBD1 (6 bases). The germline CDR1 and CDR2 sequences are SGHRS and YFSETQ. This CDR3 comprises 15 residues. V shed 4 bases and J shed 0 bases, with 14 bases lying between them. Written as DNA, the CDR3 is TGCGCCAGCAGCACCAGACAGGATAGCTCCTACGAGCAGTACTTC. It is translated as CASSTRQDSSYEQYF.

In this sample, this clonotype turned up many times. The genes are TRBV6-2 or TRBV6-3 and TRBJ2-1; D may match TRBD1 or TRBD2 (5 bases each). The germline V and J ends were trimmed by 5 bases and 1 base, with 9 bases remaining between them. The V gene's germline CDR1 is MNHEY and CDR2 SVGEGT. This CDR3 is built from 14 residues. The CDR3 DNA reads TGTGCCAGCAGTGAGGGGACGTCCTACAATGAGCAGTTCTTC. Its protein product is CASSEGTSYNEQFF.

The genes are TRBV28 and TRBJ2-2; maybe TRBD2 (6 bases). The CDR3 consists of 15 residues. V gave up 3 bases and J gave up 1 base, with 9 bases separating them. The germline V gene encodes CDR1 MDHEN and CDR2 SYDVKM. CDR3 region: CASSLMGLNTGELFF. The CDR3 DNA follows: TGTGCCAGCAGTTTGATGGGACTGAACACCGGGGAGCTGTTTTTT. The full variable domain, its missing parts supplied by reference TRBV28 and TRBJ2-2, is DVKVTQSSRYLVKRTGEKVFLECVQDMDHENMFWYRQDPGLGLRLIYFSYDVKMKEKGDIPEGYSVSREKKERFSLILESASTNQTSMYLCASSLMGLNTGELFFGEGSRLTVL.